This TCR beta chain was identified in a study of CD8 T cells in Susac syndrome. Sequencing of TCR beta drew on CD8+ and CD4+ T cells from blood. TEMRA cells were FACS-enriched, with CD8+ and CD4+ T cells isolated negatively. Reverse transcription used about 0.45 to 1 ug RNA and random hexamers. An immunoSEQ multiplex PCR amplified TCR beta CDR3 over 54 Vbeta and 13 Jbeta. TCRdb re-called the immunoSEQ multiplex PCR reads with MiXCR, one entry per CDR3 protein. The sample comprises 140,000 or so distinct CDR3 sequences, approximately 96% of which are singletons, and about 0.11% rests with the top ten. Trimming left V 4 bases short and J 2 bases short, with 15 bases between. CDR3 size: 15 residues. The V gene's germline CDR1 is DFQATT and CDR2 SNEGSKA (reference sequence).

The V and J genes are TRBV20-1 and TRBJ1-5, with D tentatively TRBD1 (5 bases). This clonotype was obtained from a human donor with multiple sclerosis. The sample taken for sequencing was CD4+ T cells from PBMCs. CDR3 in amino acids: CSATTDIGGNQPQHF. The DNA for the CDR3 is TGCAGTGCTACGACAGATATCGGGGGCAATCAGCCCCAGCATTTT.